The entry below gives a single T cell receptor beta chain sequence along with its context. Its antigen is as yet unknown. Other DNA sequences within the sample encode an identical CDR3. These data originate in a study of cytomegalovirus exposure and HLA in healthy donors. Study-level background: A later analysis reported the same platform for the 120 or so validation repertoires and the approximately 640 first-cohort repertoires.

Generated by immunoSEQ multiplex PCR, the TCRdb table keeps only in-frame clones and is missing some. In the table there are about 67,000 clones, roughly 94% of which are singletons. Study-wide results and caveats: According to a later analysis, TCR clusters from the first cohort tended to co-occur in the approximately 130 validation repertoires. While the bulk of TCR sequences proved rare, some public TCRs turned up in many donors.

Donors were drawn from the roughly 120-subject validation cohort, separate from the roughly 610-subject first cohort. V lost 5 bases and J 2 bases, leaving 4 bases between the germline ends. Germline V gene sequence: CDR1 SGHTA, CDR2 FQGNSA. CDR3 size: 11 residues. The chain is built from TRBV7-2 and TRBJ2-7; no reliable D call. Sequencing used PBMCs. This clonotype was sampled from a woman aged 18-29 years in good health and CMV-seronegative. The CDR3 bases are TGTGCCAGCAGCCCCACCTACGAGCAGTACTTC. It yields the protein CASSPTYEQYF.